This entry lists 28 T cell receptor beta chains sequenced from one sample in a study of blood T cells in healthy people across ages. Primers used in a second PCR of roughly 6 to 11 cycles were a sample-barcoded 5' primer and a J-beta primer mix. Via MiXCR, TCRdb re-called the 5' RACE reads, giving one row per CDR3 protein. Of 1.5 million to 2 million distinct CDR3 sequences detected, 28% appear once; the ten largest clones hold 7.7%. The sequencing sample was made of blood. Receptor source: a young woman in good health.

This clonotype appeared a few times. This rearrangement joins TRBV20-1 to TRBJ2-4; 11 bases fit TRBD2. Trimming took 7 bases from V and 13 from J; bases not matched to a gene: 9. The CDR3 is made up of 12 amino acids. CDR1 and CDR2 (germline): DFQATT, SNEGSKA (reference sequence). The CDR3 region is CSVSTSGNQQYF. CDR3 DNA: TGCAGTGTCTCGACTAGCGGGAACCAGCAGTACTTC.

This chain connects TRBV7-2 to TRBJ2-2, with D perhaps matching TRBD2 (5 bases). In germline, CDR1 is SGHTA, CDR2 FQGNSA. CDR3 length equals 17 residues. Trimming cost V 4 bases and J 1 base, with 16 bases left between them. CDR3 region: CASSSAQAVLNTGELFF. The CDR3 DNA sequence: TGTGCCAGCAGCTCCGCACAAGCGGTCCTGAACACCGGGGAGCTGTTTTTT. Using reference TRBV7-2 and TRBJ2-2 for the parts outside the CDR3, the full variable domain is GAGVSQSPSNKVTEKGKDVELRCDPISGHTALYWYRQSLGQGLEFLIYFQGNSAPDKSGLPSDRFSAERTGGSVSTLTIQRTQQEDSAVYLCASSSAQAVLNTGELFFGEGSRLTVL.

Remarks on this clonotype: This clone may be a read error of a much larger clone one base away. The V gene is TRBV7-2, the J gene TRBJ2-5, with D possibly TRBD2 on 7 matching bases. The germline V gene encodes CDR1 SGHTA and CDR2 FQGNSA. The CDR3 covers 15 residues. The CDR3 DNA follows: TGTGCCGGCAGCTTATTCGGGGGGCCCCAAGAGACCCAGTACTTC. Its protein is CAGSLFGGPQETQYF.

This clonotype was detected a few times. V is TRBV7-2 and J is TRBJ2-5, with 9 nucleotides matching TRBD1. The ends lost 5 bases at V and 5 bases at J; junction bases unmatched: 6. The CDR3 has 14 amino acids. The germline V gene has CDR1 SGHTA and CDR2 FQGNSA. The CDR3 here is CASSAYRGPETQYF. The CDR3 DNA follows: TGTGCCAGCAGCGCCTACAGGGGGCCGGAGACCCAGTACTTC. The full variable domain, with the rest looked up from reference TRBV7-2 and TRBJ2-5, is GAGVSQSPSNKVTEKGKDVELRCDPISGHTALYWYRQSLGQGLEFLIYFQGNSAPDKSGLPSDRFSAERTGGSVSTLTIQRTQQEDSAVYLCASSAYRGPETQYFGPGTRLLVL.

This clonotype came up a few times. V gene TRBV15 combines with J gene TRBJ2-4; tentatively, D is TRBD1 or TRBD2 (6 bases each). CDR1 and CDR2 from the germline V gene are LNHNV and YYDKDF (reference sequence). V dropped 3 bases and J dropped 6 bases, with 15 bases sitting between them. The CDR3 runs to 15 residues. The CDR3 DNA reads TGTGCCACCAGCAGGGTCAAAGGGGGACTAAACATTCAGTACTTC. Protein product: CATSRVKGGLNIQYF. Full variable domain (remainder filled in from reference TRBV15 and TRBJ2-4): DAMVIQNPRYQVTQFGKPVTLSCSQTLNHNVMYWYQQKSSQAPKLLFHYYDKDFNNEADTPDNFQSRRPNTSFCFLDIRSPGLGDTAMYLCATSRVKGGLNIQYFGAGTRLSVL.

This chain joins TRBV30 and TRBJ2-7; 10 nucleotides align to TRBD1. CDR1 and CDR2 from the germline V gene are GTSNPN and SVGIG (reference sequence). After removal of 3 bases from V and 2 bases from J, the junction contained 4 bases not matched to a gene. The CDR3 extends over 14 amino acids. CDR3 residues: CAWRATGGTYEQYF. The DNA of the CDR3 is TGTGCCTGGAGAGCGACAGGGGGCACCTACGAGCAGTACTTC.

This clonotype was found many times. The chain joins TRBV7-2 to TRBJ2-7, with 8 bases matching TRBD2. The CDR3 extends over 14 amino acids. The V segment lost 5 bases and the J segment 5 bases; nucleotides outside the gene matches: 8. The germline V gene has CDR1 SGHTA and CDR2 FQGNSA. The CDR3 nucleotides read TGTGCCAGCAGCCGGACTAGCTCCGTCCACGAGCAGTACTTC. Protein sequence: CASSRTSSVHEQYF.

This clonotype was observed many times. As DNA, the CDR3 is TGTGCCAGCAAGTACAATGAGCAGTTCTTC. It translates to CASKYNEQFF. The gene calls are TRBV6-5 and TRBJ2-1, with no clear D. Germline V gene lookup returns CDR1 MNHEY and CDR2 SVGAGI. The length of the CDR3 is 10 residues. V was shortened by 7 bases and J by 4 bases, with 2 bases between the two germline ends.

This sequence joins TRBV5-1 and TRBJ2-2; possibly TRBD1 for D (8 bases). CDR1 and CDR2 (germline): SGHRS, YFSETQ. The CDR3 extends over 15 amino acids. The V end lost 8 bases, the J end lost 6 bases, and 20 bases lay between the germline ends. CDR3 sequence (DNA): TGCGCCAGGGATCGATGGACAGGGAGGGCCGGGGAGCTGTTTTTT. Its protein is CARDRWTGRAGELFF.

The CDR3 protein is CASSKDGGDSPLHF. Written as DNA, the CDR3 is TGCGCCAGCAGCAAGGACGGAGGGGATTCACCCCTCCACTTT. This chain joins TRBV5-1 and TRBJ1-6; possibly TRBD1 for D (5 bases). The V gene lost 4 bases and the J gene lost 8 bases, with 13 bases spanning the gap. Germline loops: CDR1 SGHRS, CDR2 YFSETQ. CDR3 length: 14 amino acids.

J is TRBJ2-1 and V is TRBV3-1, with unresolved D. V lost 6 bases and J lost 5, with 17 bases in between. This CDR3 has 15 residues. CDR1 and CDR2 (germline): LGHDT, YNNKEL (reference sequence). In nucleotides, the CDR3 is TGTGCCAGCAGTGGGTCCCGGGCTCCTAACAATGAGCAGTTCTTC. Its translation is CASSGSRAPNNEQFF.

This clonotype was seen repeatedly, ten times or more. V and J are TRBV12-3 or TRBV12-4 and TRBJ2-6, with D perhaps TRBD1 (6 bases). Trimming took off 5 bases at V and 3 bases at J, with 8 bases between the two ends. The CDR3 is 14 amino acids. The CDR3 sequence is CASSHRDGANVLTF. The CDR3 nucleotides are TGTGCCAGCAGTCACAGGGATGGGGCCAACGTCCTGACTTTC.

This chain uses TRBV18 with TRBJ2-2, with D possibly being TRBD2 (5 bases). Deletions cut 2 bases from V and 4 bases from J, with 8 bases between. This CDR3 has 14 residues. Germline CDR1 is KGHSH and CDR2 is LQKENI. The CDR3 nucleotides are TGTGCCAGCTCACCAGACGGGGTCACCGGGGAGCTGTTTTTT. Its translation: CASSPDGVTGELFF.

The V gene is TRBV12-3 or TRBV12-4, the J gene TRBJ2-3, with unresolved D. V was cut by 3 bases and J by 15 bases, with 22 bases left in between. CDR3 length: 14 amino acids. The CDR3 bases are TGTGCCAGCAGTTTTGAGGAGAGCACAGATGTGCAATATTTT. This translates into CASSFEESTDVQYF.

V and J are TRBV7-3 and TRBJ2-1, with a tentative D call TRBD2 (5 bases). The germline V gene has CDR1 SGHTA and CDR2 FQGTGA. V was pared by 2 bases and J by 0 bases, with 8 bases between. The CDR3 runs 15 residues. In nucleotides, the CDR3 is TGTGCCAGCAGCTTATGGGAGAGCTCCTACAATGAGCAGTTCTTC. Translation gives CASSLWESSYNEQFF.

Concerning this clonotype itself: The junction and the germline gene differ at one end; a read error may be behind it. This chain uses TRBV28 with TRBJ2-7, with 8 bases lining up with TRBD1. The CDR3 has 16 residues. Germline loops: CDR1 MDHEN, CDR2 SYDVKM. The chain's CDR3 is CAGSFLRTGNSGEQYF. The CDR3 DNA reads TGTGCCGGCAGTTTCCTCCGGACAGGGAATAGCGGTGAGCAGTACTTC.

CDR3 nucleotide sequence: TGTGCCAGCTCCTGGACAAAGGGGGACTATGGCTACACCTTC. Translation gives CASSWTKGDYGYTF. The gene calls are TRBV6-6 and TRBJ1-2; TRBD1 might be the D (6 bases). CDR3 length equals 14 residues. Trimming removed 8 bases at V and 3 bases at J, with 16 bases between. Germline V lookup: CDR1 MNHNY, CDR2 SVGAGI (reference sequence).

The chain couples TRBV2 to TRBJ2-1; possibly TRBD2 for D (6 bases). Trimming pared 7 bases from V and 15 bases from J, leaving 16 bases between. There are 11 residues in the CDR3. Germline loops: CDR1 SNHLY, CDR2 FYNNEI. The CDR3 is CASNLAGWWFF. CDR3 DNA: TGTGCCAGCAATCTCGCGGGATGGTGGTTCTTC.

This clonotype was seen ten or more times. The V and J genes are TRBV10-3 and TRBJ2-3, with D maybe TRBD1 (5 bases). The germline gives CDR1 ENHRY, CDR2 SYGVKD. The CDR3 runs 17 residues. The V and J ends lost 0 bases and 0 bases respectively, with 13 bases between them. CDR3 sequence (DNA): TGTGCCATCAGTGAGTCTTGGGGCGGCGGTAGCACAGATACGCAGTATTTT. Translated, it gives CAISESWGGGSTDTQYF.

This clonotype was seen repeatedly, ten times or more. This chain joins TRBV4-1 and TRBJ2-6, with D unclear. The CDR3 totals 16 residues. The V end was cut by 1 base, the J end by 1 base, with 8 bases between. Germline CDR1 and CDR2: MGHRA and YSYEKL. CDR3: CASSQGLGSGANVLTF. The CDR3 coding sequence is TGCGCCAGCAGCCAAGGATTGGGATCTGGGGCCAACGTCCTGACTTTC.

Concerning this clonotype itself: The germline gene is not matched at one end of the junction; a read error may be the cause. As DNA, the CDR3 is TGTGCCAGCAGCTTGTCTCGGTCCGGGACGGGGGTGGATGAGCAGTTTTTC. It yields the protein CASSLSRSGTGVDEQFF. V and J are TRBV7-2 and TRBJ2-1; maybe TRBD2 (6 bases). The germline V gene has CDR1 SGHTA and CDR2 FQGNSA. CDR3 length: 17 residues.

This clonotype has ten or more counts. The chain joins TRBV7-3 to TRBJ2-6; D call uncertain. This CDR3 contains 14 residues. Per germline, CDR1 SGHTA and CDR2 FQGTGA. Between the trimmed V and J ends, which lost 4 bases and 0 bases, there was a span of 4 bases. For the CDR3, the DNA is TGTGCCAGCAGCTCTTACTCTGGGGCCAACGTCCTGACTTTC. This translates into CASSSYSGANVLTF.

This clonotype was counted between two and nine times. The V gene is TRBV20-1, the J gene TRBJ1-2, with 9 bases fitting TRBD1. V shed 6 bases, J shed 6 bases, and the junction held 20 bases outside the gene matches. The CDR3 contains 17 residues. Per germline, CDR1 DFQATT and CDR2 SNEGSKA (reference sequence). The CDR3 loop is CSADSISINRGQDGYTF. The CDR3 DNA follows: TGCAGTGCCGATTCTATCTCCATCAACAGGGGGCAGGATGGCTACACCTTC.

Worth noting for this clonotype: One junction end does not reproduce the germline sequence, and a read error may be involved. The chain has TRBV7-3 and TRBJ2-1; D possibly corresponds to TRBD2 (6 bases). The CDR3 is made up of 16 amino acids. Germline loops: CDR1 SGHTA, CDR2 FQGTGA. The CDR3 nucleotides are TGTGCCGGCAGCCACCGACTAGGAATGGGGGGCAATGAGCAGTTCTTC. This encodes CAGSHRLGMGGNEQFF.

The chain uses TRBV9 and TRBJ2-1; D may match TRBD1 or TRBD2 (6 bases each). The V end was cut by 4 bases, the J end by 6 bases, with 17 bases between. The CDR3 runs 15 residues. Germline V gene data show CDR1 as SGDLS and CDR2 as YYNGEE. The CDR3 coding sequence is TGTGCCAGCAGCACACGACAGGACGGGGGCAATGAGCAGTTCTTC. It codes for CASSTRQDGGNEQFF.

This clonotype occurred many times. The chain recombines TRBV7-9 with TRBJ2-1, with TRBD2 matching over 7 bases. This CDR3 contains 15 residues. The germline V gene encodes CDR1 SEHNR and CDR2 FQNEAQ (reference sequence). V shed 4 bases, J shed 4 bases, and the junction held 7 bases outside the gene matches. CDR3 sequence reads: CASSYISGDYNEQFF. For the CDR3, the DNA is TGTGCCAGCAGCTACATCAGCGGGGATTACAATGAGCAGTTCTTC.

J is TRBJ1-2 and V is TRBV20-1, with 7 bases that match TRBD1. There are 13 residues in the CDR3. Unmatched junction bases numbered 10, after V lost 4 bases and J lost 8 bases. The germline gives CDR1 DFQATT, CDR2 SNEGSKA (reference sequence). The CDR3 bases are TGCAGTGCTACCGACAGGGAGAGGGAGGGCTACACCTTC. As protein: CSATDREREGYTF.

The sample holds a few counts of this clonotype. V usage is TRBV3-1 and J usage is TRBJ2-7; 8 bases line up with TRBD1. Germline V lookup: CDR1 LGHDT, CDR2 YNNKEL (reference sequence). The V segment lost 4 bases and the J segment 5 bases; nucleotides outside the gene matches: 7. The CDR3 covers 14 residues. This CDR3 is CASSPKTGEHEQYF. The CDR3 coding sequence is TGTGCCAGCAGCCCCAAGACAGGGGAGCACGAGCAGTACTTC.